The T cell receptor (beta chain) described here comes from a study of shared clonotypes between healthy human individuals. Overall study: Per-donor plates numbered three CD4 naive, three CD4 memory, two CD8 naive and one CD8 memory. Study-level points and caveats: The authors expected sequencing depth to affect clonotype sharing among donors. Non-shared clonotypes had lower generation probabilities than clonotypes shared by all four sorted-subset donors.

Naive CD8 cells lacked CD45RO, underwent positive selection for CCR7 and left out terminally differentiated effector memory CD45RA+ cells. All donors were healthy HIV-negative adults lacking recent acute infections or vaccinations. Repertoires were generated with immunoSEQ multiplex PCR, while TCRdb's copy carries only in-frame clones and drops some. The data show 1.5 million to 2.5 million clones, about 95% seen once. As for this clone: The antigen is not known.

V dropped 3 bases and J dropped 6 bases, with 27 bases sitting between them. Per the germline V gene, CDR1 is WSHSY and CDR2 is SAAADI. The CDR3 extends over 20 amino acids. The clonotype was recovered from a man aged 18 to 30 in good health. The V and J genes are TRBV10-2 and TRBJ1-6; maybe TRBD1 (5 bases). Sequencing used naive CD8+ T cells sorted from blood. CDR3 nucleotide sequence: TGCGCCAGCAGTGACCACCGCAGGGTTTCTATGGTCCGTCGTAATTCACCCCTCCACTTT. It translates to CASSDHRRVSMVRRNSPLHF.